Each of the 14 T cell receptor beta chains below was sequenced from the same sample in a study of shared T cell receptors in the human thymus. Here immunoSEQ multiplex PCR was the method, and the copy in TCRdb shows in-frame clones only, minus some. The repertoire holds almost 550,000 clones, with approximately 78% as singletons. The same data also went into a second study, on human thymus T cells.

The specimen sequenced was thymocytes. The source is a boy younger than two with a congenital heart defect.

This sequence joins TRBV7-9 and TRBJ1-4, with D uncertain. V dropped 5 bases and J dropped 5 bases, with 12 bases sitting between them. The CDR3 length is 14 residues. CDR1 SEHNR and CDR2 FQNEAQ come from the germline V gene (reference sequence). The CDR3 DNA reads TGTGCCAGCAGCCCCCCGACGGGGAATGAAAAACTGTTTTTT. Translating gives CASSPPTGNEKLFF. Using reference TRBV7-9 and TRBJ1-4 for the parts outside the CDR3, the full variable domain is DTGVSQNPRHKITKRGQNVTFRCDPISEHNRLYWYRQTLGQGPEFLTYFQNEAQLEKSRLLSDRFSAERPKGSFSTLEIQRTEQGDSAMYLCASSPPTGNEKLFFGSGTQLSVL.

The count of this clone is one. The rearrangement links TRBV6-1 to TRBJ2-7, with 8 bases aligning to TRBD1. Germline values: CDR1 MNHNS, CDR2 SASEGT. The CDR3 has 18 residues. The V gene end was trimmed by 2 bases and the J gene end by 2 bases; junction bases not matched to a gene: 14. The CDR3 DNA sequence: TGTGCCAGCAGTGAACAGGCGCAGGGGGCCCAGGGAACCTACGAGCAGTACTTC. It codes for CASSEQAQGAQGTYEQYF.

V usage is TRBV30 and J usage is TRBJ1-1; D is unclear. The CDR3 is 11 residues long. Between the trimmed V and J ends, which lost 5 bases and 1 base, there was a span of 5 bases. CDR1 and CDR2 (germline): GTSNPN, SVGIG (reference sequence). This CDR3 reads CAWGGNTEAFF. Written as DNA, the CDR3 is TGTGCCTGGGGAGGGAACACTGAAGCTTTCTTT.

The V call is TRBV28, the J call TRBJ2-7, with TRBD1 identical over 10 bases. Germline values: CDR1 MDHEN, CDR2 SYDVKM. V was clipped by 5 bases and J by 2 bases; unmatched bases: 6. The CDR3 spans 15 residues. CDR3 sequence: CASSPRDRGPYEQYF. CDR3 DNA: TGTGCCAGCAGTCCCCGGGACAGGGGCCCCTACGAGCAGTACTTC. The whole variable domain, filled in from reference TRBV28 and TRBJ2-7, reads DVKVTQSSRYLVKRTGEKVFLECVQDMDHENMFWYRQDPGLGLRLIYFSYDVKMKEKGDIPEGYSVSREKKERFSLILESASTNQTSMYLCASSPRDRGPYEQYFGPGTRLTVT.

The V call is TRBV4-1, the J call TRBJ2-5; 9 positions agree with TRBD2. CDR1 is MGHRA and CDR2 is YSYEKL in the germline V gene. The trim removed 1 base at V and 1 base at J, leaving 7 bases unmatched. The CDR3 is 17 residues long. The CDR3 DNA is TGCGCCAGCAGCCAAGTCGGCCTAGCGGGGTTCCAAGAGACCCAGTACTTC. Protein product: CASSQVGLAGFQETQYF.

The rearrangement joins TRBV6-1 to TRBJ2-6; TRBD2 is a possible D gene (5 bases). Germline CDR1 MNHNS, CDR2 SASEGT. The CDR3 is 16 amino acids. V lost 2 bases and J 0 bases, leaving 8 bases between the germline ends. The CDR3 loop is CASSESGGSGANVLTF. Written as DNA, the CDR3 is TGTGCCAGCAGTGAAAGCGGCGGCTCTGGGGCCAACGTCCTGACTTTC.

This clone was seen a handful of times. This chain links TRBV5-1 with TRBJ1-1; TRBD1 is a possible D gene (6 bases). Trimming cost V 4 bases and J 1 base, with 14 bases left between them. CDR1 is SGHRS and CDR2 is YFSETQ in the germline V gene. The CDR3 covers 15 residues. Here the CDR3 reads CASSPGGRGNTEAFF. The CDR3 DNA reads as TGCGCCAGCAGCCCTGGGGGCCGCGGGAACACTGAAGCTTTCTTT.

The chain links TRBV2 to TRBJ2-4; 7 bases agree with TRBD1. Germline CDR1 is SNHLY and CDR2 is FYNNEI. V lost 5 bases, J lost 0 bases, and 25 bases stayed unmatched. The CDR3 consists of 22 residues. The CDR3 protein is CASSNRRLGQEIYLLAKNIQYF. The CDR3 coding sequence is TGTGCCAGCAGTAACAGACGTCTCGGACAGGAAATCTATCTCCTAGCCAAAAACATTCAGTACTTC.

This clone was counted once. The J gene is TRBJ2-5, the V gene TRBV6-6, with no clear D. CDR3 size: 16 residues. Per germline, CDR1 MNHNY and CDR2 SVGAGI (reference sequence). The V end lost 2 bases, the J end lost 0 bases, and 13 bases lay between the germline ends. CDR3 coding DNA: TGTGCCAGCAGTTACGCGGTCTCCAGCGACCAAGAGACCCAGTACTTC. The encoded protein is CASSYAVSSDQETQYF.

J is TRBJ1-5 and V is TRBV28, with TRBD1 identical over 7 bases. V trimming: 5 bases; J trimming: 3 bases; junction bases outside the gene matches: 7. CDR1 MDHEN and CDR2 SYDVKM come from the germline V gene. The CDR3 length is 15 residues. As DNA, the CDR3 is TGTGCCAGCAGTGGGGGGACAGCGAACAATCAGCCCCAGCATTTT. Translating it yields CASSGGTANNQPQHF.

V is TRBV6-5 and J is TRBJ2-1; 8 nucleotides agree with TRBD1. V was clipped by 2 bases and J by 7 bases; unmatched bases: 7. Germline lookup yields CDR1 MNHEY and CDR2 SVGAGI. The CDR3 sequence is 15 residues long. CDR3 amino acids: CASSYQQGEENEQFF. The CDR3 DNA follows: TGTGCCAGCAGTTACCAACAGGGGGAAGAAAATGAGCAGTTCTTC.

This chain links TRBV5-1 with TRBJ2-7; 8 bases align to TRBD1. Trimming removed 0 bases from V and 2 bases from J; junction bases left unmatched: 16. The germline gives CDR1 SGHRS, CDR2 YFSETQ. CDR3 length: 19 residues. DNA for the CDR3: TGCGCCAGCAGCTTGGGTAGGGGACAGGTTTTTGGGGGGCCCTACGAGCAGTACTTC. Protein product: CASSLGRGQVFGGPYEQYF. Supplemented by reference TRBV5-1 and TRBJ2-7, the full variable domain reads KAGVTQTPRYLIKTRGQQVTLSCSPISGHRSVSWYQQTPGQGLQFLFEYFSETQRNKGNFPGRFSGRQFSNSRSEMNVSTLELGDSALYLCASSLGRGQVFGGPYEQYFGPGTRLTVT.

The V call is TRBV7-2, the J call TRBJ1-1; a possible D gene is TRBD1 (6 bases). The V end lost 2 bases, the J end lost 1 base, and 8 bases lay between the germline ends. CDR1 is SGHTA and CDR2 is FQGNSA in the germline V gene. The CDR3 is made up of 14 amino acids. The DNA of the CDR3 is TGTGCCAGCAGCTTACAGGGGTGGAACACTGAAGCTTTCTTT. It yields the protein CASSLQGWNTEAFF.

This CDR3 reads CASSSDEGETQYF. CDR3 nucleotide sequence: TGTGCCAGCAGCTCAGACGAGGGAGAGACCCAGTACTTC. The chain joins TRBV7-9 to TRBJ2-5; possible D gene TRBD2, 5 bases. CDR1 SEHNR and CDR2 FQNEAQ come from the germline V gene (reference sequence). V was clipped by 4 bases and J by 4 bases, with 10 bases between them. The CDR3 consists of 13 residues. The full variable domain, with the rest looked up from reference TRBV7-9 and TRBJ2-5, is DTGVSQNPRHKITKRGQNVTFRCDPISEHNRLYWYRQTLGQGPEFLTYFQNEAQLEKSRLLSDRFSAERPKGSFSTLEIQRTEQGDSAMYLCASSSDEGETQYFGPGTRLLVL.